A single sample gave rise to the 22 T cell receptor beta chains below, sequenced in a study of T-cell memory formation after mild COVID-19. One entry per CDR3 protein results from TCRdb running MiXCR on the 5' RACE reads. The repertoire holds 400,000 to 500,000 distinct CDR3 sequences, 20% to 25% seen once, with 7.5% to 10% in the top ten. The source material was PBMCs or a T cell subset sorted from them (not recorded which). These receptors all stem from an adult woman who had mild COVID-19 (a few samples of this study predate the infection). Cell type and time point are not known.

The chain combines TRBV4-2 with TRBJ2-2, with unresolved D. V was clipped by 0 bases and J by 7 bases, with 6 bases between them. The CDR3 consists of 13 residues. In germline, CDR1 is LGHNA, CDR2 YNFKEQ. The CDR3 here is CASSQEYIGELFF. CDR3 nucleotide sequence: TGTGCCAGCAGCCAAGAATATATCGGGGAGCTGTTTTTT.

The chain combines TRBV12-3 or TRBV12-4 with TRBJ2-1; tentatively, D is TRBD2 (6 bases). Trimming left V 4 bases short and J 2 bases short, with 15 bases between. This CDR3 region has 16 residues. As DNA, the CDR3 is TGTGCCAGCAGTTATCAGACCGGCGGGGCCTACAATGAGCAGTTCTTC. Translation: CASSYQTGGAYNEQFF.

This clonotype was counted a single time. A read error may account for a junction end that differs from germline. V usage is TRBV5-6 and J usage is TRBJ1-1; D might be TRBD1 (6 bases). Germline loops: CDR1 SGHDT, CDR2 YYEEEE. This CDR3 is built from 12 residues. The DNA of the CDR3 is TGTGCCAGCAGCTTGCCGACAGGCCTCCGGATCTTT. Its protein is CASSLPTGLRIF. Looking up the rest from reference TRBV5-6 and TRBJ1-1 gives the full variable domain: DAGVTQSPTHLIKTRGQQVTLRCSPKSGHDTVSWYQQALGQGPQFIFQYYEEEERQRGNFPDRFSGHQFPNYSSELNVNALLLGDSALYLCASSLPTGLRIFGQGTRLTVV.

This clonotype was seen a few times. The genes are TRBV29-1 and TRBJ1-2; 11 bases map to TRBD1. Germline lookup yields CDR1 SQVTM and CDR2 ANQGSEA. With V trimmed by 6 bases and J by 5 bases, 5 bases remained unmatched. This CDR3 is 13 amino acids long. The CDR3 DNA sequence: TGCAGCGTCGGGACAGGGGGTCGTTATGGCTACACCTTC. The encoded protein is CSVGTGGRYGYTF.

The gene calls are TRBV7-3 and TRBJ1-1, with a weak D call TRBD1 (6 bases). V was cut by 6 bases and J by 1 base, with 21 bases left in between. This CDR3 is 17 amino acids long. Germline-derived CDR1 and CDR2 are SGHTA and FQGTGA. The CDR3 region has the DNA TGTGCCAGCAGTAAACAGGGAACCCTTCGAGGGAACACTGAAGCTTTCTTT. It yields the protein CASSKQGTLRGNTEAFF.

This clonotype was counted only a few times. The chain recombines TRBV7-2 with TRBJ2-2; TRBD2 matches 8 bases. The CDR3 has 16 amino acids. Germline assignment: CDR1 SGHTA and CDR2 FQGNSA. J lost 4 bases, V lost 5 bases, and 9 bases had no gene match. Here the CDR3 reads CASSPPGGARTGELFF. In nucleotides, the CDR3 is TGTGCCAGCAGCCCCCCCGGGGGGGCCCGCACCGGGGAGCTGTTTTTT.

This clonotype was detected only a few times. The chain joins TRBV24-1 to TRBJ2-5, with 12 bases lining up with TRBD1. This CDR3 is 15 amino acids long. The V segment lost 3 bases and the J segment 5 bases; nucleotides outside the gene matches: 3. The germline V gene has CDR1 KGHDR and CDR2 SFDVKD. CDR3: CATSDGTGGRETQYF. The CDR3 DNA is TGTGCCACCAGTGATGGGACAGGGGGCCGTGAGACCCAGTACTTC.

This clonotype was seen only once. The chain employs TRBV30 and TRBJ1-1, with 9 bases identical to TRBD1. CDR3 length: 12 residues. Germline CDR1 and CDR2: GTSNPN and SVGIG (reference sequence). The J segment lost 4 bases and the V segment lost 5 bases, leaving 2 bases of the junction unmatched. The CDR3 DNA sequence: TGTGCCTGGGAGACAGGGGGCACTGAAGCTTTCTTT. This gives the protein CAWETGGTEAFF.

This clonotype came up a few times. V and J are TRBV5-5 and TRBJ2-7; D may correspond to TRBD1 or TRBD2 (7 bases each). From germline, CDR1 is SGHKS and CDR2 YYEKEE (reference sequence). Deletions cut 0 bases from V and 1 base from J, with 11 bases between. The CDR3 runs to 15 residues. CDR3 region: CASSLEAGQSYEQYF. In nucleotides, the CDR3 is TGTGCCAGCAGCTTGGAAGCGGGACAGTCCTACGAGCAGTACTTC.

The sample holds a few counts of this clonotype. The chain is built from TRBV7-9 and TRBJ1-6; D uncertain. Per germline, CDR1 SEHNR and CDR2 FQNEAQ (reference sequence). Trimming shortened V by 4 bases and J by 0 bases, and 4 bases separated the two germline ends. The CDR3 contains 14 residues. The CDR3 coding sequence is TGTGCCAGCAGCTCTGGCTCCTATAATTCACCCCTCCACTTT. Protein sequence: CASSSGSYNSPLHF. Using reference TRBV7-9 and TRBJ1-6 for the parts outside the CDR3, the full variable domain is DTGVSQNPRHKITKRGQNVTFRCDPISEHNRLYWYRQTLGQGPEFLTYFQNEAQLEKSRLLSDRFSAERPKGSFSTLEIQRTEQGDSAMYLCASSSGSYNSPLHFGNGTRLTVT.

The V call is TRBV10-3, the J call TRBJ1-2; no clear D gene. The CDR3 is 12 residues long. Germline V gene data show CDR1 as ENHRY and CDR2 as SYGVKD. Trimming pared 2 bases from V and 5 bases from J, leaving 6 bases between. Here the CDR3 DNA reads TGTGCCATCAGTGAGACGGGTTATGGCTACACCTTC. Protein sequence: CAISETGYGYTF.

This clonotype was detected only a few times. The chain links TRBV4-3 to TRBJ2-7; 7 nucleotides match TRBD1. The CDR3 spans 16 residues. Trimming removed 3 bases from V and 0 bases from J; junction bases left unmatched: 8. The germline V gene encodes CDR1 LGHNA and CDR2 YSLEER. The CDR3 is CASSQSLRDSSYEQYF. CDR3 in DNA: TGCGCCAGCAGCCAGAGCCTCCGGGACAGCTCCTACGAGCAGTACTTC.

A word on this clonotype: Its ends do not fully match the called genes, so a read error is possible. This sequence joins TRBV18 and TRBJ1-3; no reliable D call. The CDR3 consists of 14 residues. Looked up from germline, CDR1 is KGHSH and CDR2 is LQKENI. Written as DNA, the CDR3 is TGTGCCAGCTCACCATCGGACGGTGGACACACCATATATTTT. The encoded protein is CASSPSDGGHTIYF. The full variable domain, its missing parts supplied by reference TRBV18 and TRBJ1-3, is NAGVMQNPRHLVRRRGQEARLRCSPMKGHSHVYWYRQLPEEGLKFMVYLQKENIIDESGMPKERFSAEFPKEGPSILRIQQVVRGDSAAYFCASSPSDGGHTIYFGEGSWLTVV.

CDR3 amino acids: CAWSADRGRWNEQFF. CDR3 bases: TGTGCCTGGAGTGCCGACAGGGGGCGATGGAATGAGCAGTTCTTC. The genes are TRBV30 and TRBJ2-1, with TRBD1 matching over 10 bases. This CDR3 has 15 residues. The germline gives CDR1 GTSNPN, CDR2 SVGIG (reference sequence). After removal of 1 base from V and 7 bases from J, the junction contained 7 bases not matched to a gene.

The chain has TRBV18 and TRBJ2-3; D uncertain. In germline, CDR1 is KGHSH, CDR2 LQKENI. CDR3 length equals 15 residues. Between the trimmed V and J ends, which lost 5 bases and 3 bases, there was a span of 15 bases. The CDR3 nucleotides are TGTGCCAGCTCAGGGATAATTCCCCGGACAGATACGCAGTATTTT. Translated, it gives CASSGIIPRTDTQYF.

A few counts support this clonotype. CDR3 loop: CASSLDLISGDNSPLHF. Here the CDR3 DNA reads TGCGCCAGCAGCTTGGACCTAATTAGCGGCGATAATTCACCCCTCCACTTT. The genes are TRBV5-1 and TRBJ1-6; D remains unclear. Looked up from germline, CDR1 is SGHRS and CDR2 is YFSETQ. V gave up 0 bases and J gave up 5 bases, with 15 bases separating them. This CDR3 has 17 amino acids.

The V call is TRBV19, the J call TRBJ2-3; D perhaps matches TRBD1 (5 bases). Germline-derived CDR1 and CDR2 are LNHDA and SQIVND (reference sequence). The CDR3 consists of 13 residues. V shed 0 bases and J shed 6 bases, with 7 bases lying between them. The CDR3 DNA reads as TGTGCCAGTAGTATAGACAGGGCGGATACGCAGTATTTT. Translation gives CASSIDRADTQYF.

The chain has TRBV27 and TRBJ2-7, with 11 bases identical to TRBD1. The CDR3 sequence is 15 residues long. The V gene's germline CDR1 is MNHEY and CDR2 SMNVEV (reference sequence). J was trimmed by 5 bases and V by 5 bases; bases with no gene match: 8. In DNA form, the CDR3 reads TGTGCCAGCAGTCGCTTCGGACAGGGGGCACACGAGCAGTACTTC. Translated: CASSRFGQGAHEQYF.

The chain has TRBV12-3 or TRBV12-4 and TRBJ1-5; no firm D call. V was shortened by 7 bases and J by 1 base, with 8 bases between the two germline ends. The CDR3 sequence is 13 residues long. CDR3 sequence reads: CASTRRSNQPQHF. For the CDR3, the DNA is TGTGCCAGCACCCGACGGAGCAATCAGCCCCAGCATTTT.

The chain combines TRBV12-3 or TRBV12-4 with TRBJ2-1; D gene uncertain. The CDR3 has 13 residues. V was pared by 7 bases and J by 4 bases, with 11 bases between. CDR3 nucleotide sequence: TGTGCCAGCACCGAGGACCCGTACAATGAGCAGTTCTTC. This translates into CASTEDPYNEQFF.

This chain joins TRBV29-1 and TRBJ1-2; D is possibly TRBD1 (5 bases). Germline V lookup: CDR1 SQVTM, CDR2 ANQGSEA. Trimming stripped 7 bases from V and 8 bases from J, with 17 bases between. The CDR3 is made up of 12 amino acids. In nucleotides, the CDR3 is TGCAGCGCTGCCGGGCCGGGGGAAGGCTACACCTTC. Protein: CSAAGPGEGYTF.

The chain has TRBV2 and TRBJ1-1, with D perhaps TRBD1 (5 bases). The germline V gene encodes CDR1 SNHLY and CDR2 FYNNEI. This CDR3 has 13 amino acids. Deletions cut 3 bases from V and 4 bases from J, with 9 bases between. The DNA for the CDR3 is TGTGCCAGCAGTGAGGGGGTGAGCACTGAAGCTTTCTTT. Protein: CASSEGVSTEAFF.